Listed below are T cell receptor beta chains from one sample, sequenced in a study of blood T cells in healthy people across ages. Using its own MiXCR run on the 5' RACE reads, TCRdb lists one record per CDR3 protein. The data show around 990,000 distinct CDR3 sequences, with about 23% seen just once and about 0.69% held by the top ten. A further study also used this sample, focusing on T cells of mothers and their children.

Specimen: blood. The receptor source for this set is a girl aged 2 to 9 in good health. The CDR3 runs from the conserved cysteine through the conserved F or W. D genes are given only for firm matches. Clone size is shown for a subset of rows, as once, few, many or a class of expanded clone.

V	length	J	D	size	DNA	CDR3
TRBV28	13	TRBJ2-3	TRBD1	-	TGTGCCAGCGGGACAGGGGGCCGGGATACGCAGTATTTT	CASGTGGRDTQYF
TRBV2	17	TRBJ1-1	-	-	TGTGCCAGCAGTGAAAGGGGCATAAATTGGGGGAACACTGAAGCTCTCTTT	CASSERGINWGNTEALF
TRBV12-3/TRBV12-4	14	TRBJ1-4	-	few	TGTGCCAGCAGTTTGATGGGGACTAATGAAAAACTGTTTTTT	CASSLMGTNEKLFF
TRBV7-9	15	TRBJ2-7	TRBD1	-	TGTGCCAGCAGCCCGATGGACAGGGTGTTCTACGAGCAGTACTTC	CASSPMDRVFYEQYF
TRBV29-1	12	TRBJ1-5	-	few	TGCAGCGCTTGGGACGGCTATCAGCCCCAGCATTTT	CSAWDGYQPQHF
TRBV27	16	TRBJ1-2	-	-	TGTGCCAGCAGTCTACCCGGGGTGGGAGGTACTAGCGGCTACACCTTC	CASSLPGVGGTSGYTF
TRBV5-1	14	TRBJ2-1	TRBD1	few	TGCGCCAGCATGGACAGGGAGAGGTACAATGAGCAGTTCTTC	CASMDRERYNEQFF
TRBV5-1	15	TRBJ2-1	TRBD1	few	TGCGCCAGCAGCTTGGGACAGGGGATAAGCGATGAGCAGTTCTTC	CASSLGQGISDEQFF
TRBV6-1	14	TRBJ1-2	-	-	TGTGCCAGCAGTGGAGGGCGGGTCGGGGATGGCTACACCTTC	CASSGGRVGDGYTF
TRBV9	17	TRBJ1-4	TRBD1	-	TGTGCCAGCAGCGGGGGAGCTTACAGGGGAGAGGATGAAAAACTGTTTTTT	CASSGGAYRGEDEKLFF
TRBV20-1	12	TRBJ2-5	-	-	TGCAGTGCGCCGGGAGTCCAAGAGACCCAGTACTTC	CSAPGVQETQYF
TRBV20-1	10	TRBJ1-2	-	-	TGCAGTACAGGGATCCATGGCTACACCTTC	CSTGIHGYTF
TRBV7-3	15	TRBJ2-4	TRBD1	-	TGTGCCAGCCTAATACAGGGGGCGACCAAAAACATTCAGTACTTC	CASLIQGATKNIQYF
TRBV7-9	15	TRBJ2-1	TRBD2	few	TGTGCCAGCAGCATGGGACTAGCGGGAAGCAATGAGCAGTTCTTC	CASSMGLAGSNEQFF
TRBV29-1	10	TRBJ2-1	-	few	TGCAGCGTTGATTTAGCTGAGCAGTTCTTC	CSVDLAEQFF
TRBV7-9	16	TRBJ1-1	TRBD1	-	TGTGCCAGCAGCTTGCCACAGGGGGCGAAGGGAACTGAAGCTTTCTTT	CASSLPQGAKGTEAFF
TRBV28	16	TRBJ2-3	TRBD1	few	TGTGCCAGCAGTTTCACGGACAGGGCCACAACAGATACGCAGTATTTT	CASSFTDRATTDTQYF
TRBV12-3/TRBV12-4	15	TRBJ2-7	-	few	TGTGCCAGCAGTTCCGTCGGGGCAGGGACCTACGAGCAGTACTTC	CASSSVGAGTYEQYF
TRBV7-9	16	TRBJ2-2	TRBD1	-	TGTGCCAGCAGCCCGAAGACAGGGCAGAACACCGGGGAGCTGTTTTTT	CASSPKTGQNTGELFF
TRBV28	15	TRBJ2-1	TRBD2	-	TGTGCCAGCAGTCCCAGCGGGAGGGGCGACGATGAGCAGTTCTTC	CASSPSGRGDDEQFF
TRBV4-2	16	TRBJ2-7	-	few	TGTGCCAGCAGCCAAGACGCTAGTGTGGCTAGCTACGAGCAGTACTTC	CASSQDASVASYEQYF
TRBV7-3	14	TRBJ2-5	-	-	TGTGCCAGCAGCTTACCGGGGTACAAAGAGACCCAGTACTTC	CASSLPGYKETQYF
TRBV12-3/TRBV12-4	12	TRBJ2-5	-	many	TGTGCCAGCACCCTACGGGGGGAGACCCAGTACTTC	CASTLRGETQYF
TRBV3-1	13	TRBJ1-2	-	-	TGTGCCAGCAGCCAAGGTTCGGGCACTCGGTACACCTTC	CASSQGSGTRYTF
TRBV18	12	TRBJ1-4	-	many	TGTGCCAGCTCCCCAACTAATGAAAAACTGTTTTTT	CASSPTNEKLFF
TRBV3-1	15	TRBJ2-1	-	few	TGTGCCAGCAGCCAAGGAAAGGGCGTCTACAATGAGCAGTTCTTC	CASSQGKGVYNEQFF
TRBV7-9	14	TRBJ1-2	-	-	TGTGCCAGCAGGACGGCTGCCGGGACAACAGGCTACACCTTC	CASRTAAGTTGYTF
TRBV7-2	15	TRBJ2-4	-	-	TGTGCCAGCAGCTCCGAAACCGGGGGCAAAAACATTCAGTACTTC	CASSSETGGKNIQYF
TRBV6-5	15	TRBJ2-4	-	few	TGTGCCAGCAGTTACTCGAGAGGAGCCAAAAACATTCAGTACTTC	CASSYSRGAKNIQYF
TRBV7-8	14	TRBJ1-4	-	-	TGTGCCAGCAGCTTTTTACAGCGTAATGAAAAACTGTTTTTT	CASSFLQRNEKLFF
TRBV3-1	15	TRBJ1-1	-	-	TGTGCCAGCAGCCACGGGGGCCCGGGGAACACTGAAGCTTTCTTT	CASSHGGPGNTEAFF
TRBV7-6	14	TRBJ1-1	TRBD1	few	TGTGCCAGCAGCTCGACAGGGTCGAACACTGAAGCTTTCTTT	CASSSTGSNTEAFF
TRBV6-5	15	TRBJ1-2	TRBD1	-	TGTGCCAGCAGTCAGACAGGGGGCCGGGACTATGGCTACACCTTC	CASSQTGGRDYGYTF
TRBV7-2	16	TRBJ2-3	TRBD2	-	TGTGCCAGCAGCTCCGGGACTAGCGGGGTCACAGATACGCAGTATTTT	CASSSGTSGVTDTQYF
TRBV20-1	10	TRBJ2-1	-	few	TGCAGTGCTGGAAACAATGAGCAGCTCTTC	CSAGNNEQLF
TRBV20-1	12	TRBJ1-1	TRBD1	few	TGCAGTGCTAGAGCTGAGGACAGGGAAGCTTTCTTT	CSARAEDREAFF
TRBV6-6	15	TRBJ1-6	-	-	TGTGCCAGCAGTTACGTTCCAGTGATAAATTCACCCCTCCACTTT	CASSYVPVINSPLHF
TRBV5-1	14	TRBJ2-6	-	many	TGTGCCAGCAGTTTCTTCTCTGGGGCCAACGTCCTGACTTTC	CASSFFSGANVLTF
TRBV4-1	16	TRBJ2-1	TRBD2	-	TGCGCCAGCAGCCAAGAGTGGACTAGCGGTTACAATGAGCAGTTCTTC	CASSQEWTSGYNEQFF
TRBV2	14	TRBJ1-1	-	-	TGTGCCAGCAGTGAAAGAAGCCAGGGGACTGAAGCTTTCTTT	CASSERSQGTEAFF
TRBV27	14	TRBJ2-1	TRBD2	few	TGTGCCAGCAGTTATATAGCGGGAAACAATGAGCAGTTCTTC	CASSYIAGNNEQFF
TRBV12-3/TRBV12-4	15	TRBJ2-7	TRBD2	few	TGTGCCAGCAGAACTAGCGGGAGTGCCAACTACGAGCAGTACTTC	CASRTSGSANYEQYF
TRBV27	15	TRBJ2-3	TRBD2	-	TGTGCCAGCAGCTTAGATCTAGCGGGAGGTCGTCACCTGTATTTT	CASSLDLAGGRHLYF